Sequencing of this T cell receptor (beta chain) was carried out in a study of monozygotic twins with inflammatory bowel disease. Study observations and caveats: Clonotype overlap with others was lower in IBD patients than in healthy twins, a difference that was greatest with disease activity.

TCRdb reprocessed the 5' RACE reads and stores each CDR3 protein as one record, lacking DNA. This sample's clone table lists some 300,000 distinct CDR3 sequences. Note on this clonotype: Its antigen is still unknown.

Germline V gene lookup returns CDR1 LGHDT and CDR2 YNNKEL (reference sequence). The CDR3 runs to 19 residues. The rearrangement joins TRBV3-1 to TRBJ2-4; no DNA is available, so the TRBD2 call from TCRdb remains unchecked. Specimen: blood. This TCR derives from a human donor with ulcerative colitis or Crohn's disease, or a healthy co-twin of an affected twin (not recorded which). The CDR3 is CASSTGLAGAKGAKNIQYF.